A single sample is the source of the 21 T cell receptor beta chains below, sequenced in a study of cytomegalovirus exposure and HLA in healthy donors. Primers for the PCR totalled 60 Vbeta and 13 Jbeta. Only in-frame clones appear in the TCRdb table, and some are missing; sequencing was by immunoSEQ multiplex PCR. Of about 170,000 clones detected, approximately 81% appear once; the ten largest clones hold about 2.5%. Specimen: PBMCs. The receptors stem from a man under 40 in good health and CMV-seropositive.

With regard to this clone: The identical CDR3 is also encoded by other nucleotide sequences in the sample. This chain joins TRBV5-1 and TRBJ2-1; tentatively, D is TRBD2 (5 bases). The germline V gene has CDR1 SGHRS and CDR2 YFSETQ. The CDR3 loop spans 15 amino acids. The ends were cut back, 0 bases at V and 4 bases at J, with 11 bases in the middle. The CDR3 sequence is CASSLDLAGYNEQFF. CDR3 bases: TGCGCCAGCAGCTTGGACCTAGCCGGATACAATGAGCAGTTCTTC.

The chain recombines TRBV6-5 with TRBJ2-1; 8 bases line up with TRBD2. The CDR3 contains 14 residues. The ends lost 8 bases at V and 0 bases at J; junction bases unmatched: 3. Germline assignment: CDR1 MNHEY and CDR2 SVGAGI. The chain's CDR3 is CASGAGDSYNEQFF. CDR3 DNA: TGTGCCAGCGGAGCGGGGGACTCCTACAATGAGCAGTTCTTC.

The chain uses TRBV28 and TRBJ2-2; 14 bases align to TRBD2. Germline trimming cut 5 bases from V and 9 bases from J; bases unmatched to any gene: 5. The CDR3 spans 15 residues. CDR1 and CDR2 from the germline V gene are MDHEN and SYDVKM. CDR3 DNA sequence: TGTGCCAGCAGTCCTGGGACTAGCGGGAGACGGGAGCTGTTTTTT. Translated: CASSPGTSGRRELFF.

This rearrangement joins TRBV18 to TRBJ2-7; D uncertain. The CDR3 runs to 13 residues. Per germline, CDR1 KGHSH and CDR2 LQKENI. Trimming took off 3 bases at V and 2 bases at J, with 8 bases between the two ends. DNA of the CDR3: TGTGCCAGCTCACCCCAGGCTACCTACGAGCAGTACGTC. Translation: CASSPQATYEQYV.

This clone was recorded only once. The rearrangement links TRBV6-6 to TRBJ2-1, with 12 bases lining up with TRBD2. This CDR3 is 16 amino acids long. With 5 bases clipped from V and 4 bases from J, the junction kept 6 bases outside the gene matches. CDR1 is MNHNY and CDR2 is SVGAGI in the germline V gene (reference sequence). CDR3 in DNA: TGTGCCAGCAGTCCACTTCTAGCGGGAGGGTACAATGAGCAGTTCTTC. Protein product: CASSPLLAGGYNEQFF.

The chain couples TRBV7-8 to TRBJ2-2; D is unresolved. CDR3 size: 15 residues. Per germline, CDR1 SGHVS and CDR2 FQNEAQ. Trimming took off 0 bases at V and 1 base at J, with 6 bases between the two ends. CDR3 loop: CASSLAAGNTGELFF. CDR3 DNA: TGTGCCAGCAGCTTAGCTGCAGGGAACACCGGGGAGCTGTTTTTT.

The chain couples TRBV7-9 to TRBJ1-1; TRBD1 matches at 7 bases. The germline V gene encodes CDR1 SEHNR and CDR2 FQNEAQ (reference sequence). The CDR3 is made up of 13 amino acids. The V segment lost 0 bases and the J segment 11 bases; nucleotides outside the gene matches: 6. The CDR3 region is CASSLAQGVSAFF. The CDR3 bases are TGTGCCAGCAGCTTAGCCCAGGGGGTCAGCGCTTTCTTT.

This clone was observed once. The rearrangement joins TRBV15 to TRBJ1-4; TRBD1 matches 8 bases. CDR1 and CDR2 (germline): LNHNV, YYDKDF (reference sequence). This CDR3 region has 16 residues. V trimming: 8 bases; J trimming: 0 bases; junction bases outside the gene matches: 8. The CDR3 DNA reads TGTGCCACCTCGGTGGGACAGGTCGCAACTAATGAAAAACTGTTTTTT. The encoded protein is CATSVGQVATNEKLFF.

This clone was observed once. Written as DNA, the CDR3 is TGTGCCAGCAGCTTAGCGGCTAGCGGGAGGTTGGAGGACATTCAGTACTTC. Translated, it gives CASSLAASGRLEDIQYF. V usage is TRBV11-3 and J usage is TRBJ2-4; 11 bases fit TRBD2. Germline loops: CDR1 SGHNT, CDR2 YENEEA. This CDR3 contains 17 residues. J gave up 8 bases and V 1 base, and 10 bases lay outside the gene matches. Based on the CDR3 plus reference TRBV11-3 and TRBJ2-4, the full variable domain is EAGVVQSPRYKIIEKKQPVAFWCNPISGHNTLYWYLQNLGQGPELLIRYENEEAVDDSQLPKDRFSAERLKGVDSTLKIQPAELGDSAVYLCASSLAASGRLEDIQYFGAGTRLSVL.

This chain connects TRBV5-4 to TRBJ1-1; 8 bases align to TRBD1. Germline V lookup: CDR1 SGHNT, CDR2 YYREEE (reference sequence). V lost 3 bases and J lost 3; bases outside the gene matches: 13. The CDR3 sequence is 17 residues long. CDR3: CASSSRTGPGGDTEAFF. CDR3 coding DNA: TGTGCCAGCAGCTCCCGGACAGGGCCAGGGGGTGACACTGAAGCTTTCTTT.

The CDR3: CSEDSQNTDTQYF. CDR3 nucleotide sequence: TGCAGCGAGGACAGCCAAAATACAGATACGCAGTATTTT. The gene calls are TRBV29-1 and TRBJ2-3; D is possibly TRBD1 (6 bases). Germline-derived CDR1 and CDR2 are SQVTM and ANQGSEA. Trimming shortened V by 7 bases and J by 3 bases, and 14 bases separated the two germline ends. The CDR3 sequence is 13 residues long.

The chain carries TRBV5-5 and TRBJ1-1; 8 bases align to TRBD1. With 4 bases clipped from V and 6 bases from J, the junction kept 14 bases outside the gene matches. The germline V gene has CDR1 SGHKS and CDR2 YYEKEE (reference sequence). The CDR3 contains 16 residues. The CDR3 nucleotides read TGTGCCAGCAGCCAAGGTGGGTGGCAGGGGGCATCTGAAGCTTTCTTT. It encodes CASSQGGWQGASEAFF. The full variable domain, rest sourced from reference TRBV5-5 and TRBJ1-1, is DAGVTQSPTHLIKTRGQQVTLRCSPISGHKSVSWYQQVLGQGPQFIFQYYEKEERGRGNFPDRFSARQFPNYSSELNVNALLLGDSALYLCASSQGGWQGASEAFFGQGTRLTVV.

This chain uses TRBV4-3 with TRBJ2-3; perhaps TRBD1 as D (5 bases). CDR3 length: 14 residues. CDR1 is LGHNA, CDR2 YSLEER, per germline. The V end was cut by 4 bases, the J end by 2 bases, with 10 bases between. DNA for the CDR3: TGCGCCAGCAGCCCTCGACAGTTCACAGATACGCAGTATTTT. Residues: CASSPRQFTDTQYF.

This rearrangement joins TRBV9 to TRBJ2-4; 7 nucleotides agree with TRBD1. The CDR3 length is 14 residues. J lost 10 bases, V lost 0 bases, and 7 bases had no gene match. Germline CDR1 SGDLS, CDR2 YYNGEE. The CDR3 loop reads CASSVDLNRGIQYF. The CDR3 DNA reads as TGTGCCAGCAGCGTAGACCTGAACAGGGGAATTCAGTACTTC. The complete variable domain, with remaining parts taken from reference TRBV9 and TRBJ2-4, reads DSGVTQTPKHLITATGQRVTLRCSPRSGDLSVYWYQQSLDQGLQFLIQYYNGEERAKGNILERFSAQQFPDLHSELNLSSLELGDSALYFCASSVDLNRGIQYFGAGTRLSVL.

The chain couples TRBV29-1 to TRBJ2-1, with TRBD1 matching over 8 bases. There are 15 residues in the CDR3. Looked up from germline, CDR1 is SQVTM and CDR2 is ANQGSEA. Losses at the gene ends were 5 bases for V and 5 bases for J; bases not matched to a gene: 11. CDR3 nucleotides: TGCAGCGTTCACACAAGGACAGGGAATGACAATGAGCAGTTCTTC. The encoded protein is CSVHTRTGNDNEQFF.

The gene calls are TRBV6-1 and TRBJ2-5, with D unresolved. Germline V gene data show CDR1 as MNHNS and CDR2 as SASEGT. V was pared by 6 bases and J by 0 bases, with 14 bases between. This CDR3 region has 15 residues. The CDR3 is CASSRSTGYQETQYF. The CDR3 nucleotides read TGTGCCAGCAGCCGAAGCACGGGTTACCAAGAGACCCAGTACTTC.

This sequence joins TRBV25-1 and TRBJ1-5, with 7 bases lining up with TRBD1. Germline-derived CDR1 and CDR2 are MGHDK and SYGVNS. J gave up 2 bases and V 3 bases, and 7 bases lay outside the gene matches. The CDR3 is made up of 16 amino acids. The CDR3 sequence is CASSDLTGDGNQPQHF. CDR3 sequence (DNA): TGTGCCAGCAGTGACCTTACAGGGGACGGCAATCAGCCCCAGCATTTT.

The chain has TRBV30 and TRBJ2-5, with D maybe TRBD1 (5 bases). The CDR3 is made up of 14 amino acids. Germline V gives CDR1 GTSNPN, CDR2 SVGIG (reference sequence). The V gene lost 3 bases and the J gene lost 4 bases, with 15 bases spanning the gap. Here the CDR3 DNA reads TGTGCCTGGAGGCAGTATGGACACGGAGAGACCCAGTACTTC. Amino acids: CAWRQYGHGETQYF.

The genes are TRBV5-1 and TRBJ2-1, with a tentative D call TRBD2 (6 bases). V lost 1 base to trimming and J lost 8 bases, with 10 bases between them. The CDR3 covers 13 residues. Looked up from germline, CDR1 is SGHRS and CDR2 is YFSETQ. CDR3 region: CASSLRGIDEQFF. CDR3 in DNA: TGCGCCAGCAGCTTGCGGGGGATCGATGAGCAGTTCTTC.

On this clone: Germline and junction disagree at one end, which may indicate a read error. This chain uses TRBV7-9 with TRBJ1-1; no firm D call. The CDR3 contains 12 residues. Germline CDR1 and CDR2: SEHNR and FQNEAQ (reference sequence). CDR3 region: CSSSPQAREAFF. In nucleotides, the CDR3 is TGTTCCAGCAGCCCCCAAGCGAGGGAAGCTTTCTTT. Complete variable domain (other parts from reference TRBV7-9 and TRBJ1-1): DTGVSQNPRHKITKRGQNVTFRCDPISEHNRLYWYRQTLGQGPEFLTYFQNEAQLEKSRLLSDRFSAERPKGSFSTLEIQRTEQGDSAMYLCSSSPQAREAFFGQGTRLTVV.

J is TRBJ2-7 and V is TRBV29-1, with TRBD1 identical over 8 bases. CDR3 length equals 14 residues. Germline V gene sequence: CDR1 SQVTM, CDR2 ANQGSEA. Trimming cost V 5 bases and J 4 bases; bases outside gene matches: 10. CDR3 region: CSVRSQDRAYEQYF. In DNA form, the CDR3 reads TGCAGCGTTCGTAGTCAGGACAGGGCTTACGAGCAGTACTTC.